Following are 29 T cell receptor beta chains from one sample sequenced in a study of T cells in Graves' hyperthyroidism and ophthalmopathy (dated by TCRdb to the late 2010s). The method was multiplex PCR. The instrument was an Illumina HiSeq 2000. The TCR beta CDR3 regions were amplified from the RNA transcripts. A first-round RT-PCR of the TCR CDR3 used the HTBI primer set with the Qiagen OneStep RT-PCR kit. Through fastp at Q25 and MiXCR, TCRdb rebuilt clones from the public reads, retaining in-frame beta chains. Each CDR3 protein appears once, grouped with its most common genes and DNA. The sample data list approximately 410,000 distinct CDR3 sequences, and roughly 14% of these were observed just once. Of the sample, under 15% is held by the ten largest clones. The sequenced sample was blood. The receptors were gathered from a man aged 18 to 30 with Graves' ophthalmopathy.

Comments on this clonotype: A much larger clone lies a single base off, so this may be a read error. The chain joins TRBV2 to TRBJ2-3; perhaps TRBD2 as D (7 bases). Germline loops: CDR1 SNHLY, CDR2 FYNNEI. CDR3 length: 18 amino acids. The V and J ends lost 10 bases and 0 bases respectively, with 26 bases between them. DNA of the CDR3: TGTGCCATCGCGACTAGCAGGGGATTTCCTATTAGCACAGATACGCAGTATTTT. Translating it yields CAIATSRGFPISTDTQYF.

This clonotype was counted many times. The chain is built from TRBV2 and TRBJ2-2; no definite D call. Germline CDR1 and CDR2: SNHLY and FYNNEI. The CDR3 has 14 amino acids. V was pared by 4 bases and J by 4 bases, with 10 bases between. The CDR3 protein is CASSGATATGELFF. DNA for the CDR3: TGTGCCAGCAGTGGGGCTACAGCCACCGGGGAGCTGTTTTTT.

This clonotype was counted at least ten times. The chain combines TRBV7-2 with TRBJ2-5; 9 nucleotides align to TRBD2. The CDR3 has 15 amino acids. Germline trimming cut 3 bases from V and 5 bases from J; bases unmatched to any gene: 7. Per germline, CDR1 SGHTA and CDR2 FQGNSA. The CDR3 region is CASSLGGGARETQYF. CDR3 in DNA: TGTGCCAGCAGCTTGGGCGGGGGGGCCAGGGAGACCCAGTACTTC. The whole variable domain, filled in from reference TRBV7-2 and TRBJ2-5, reads GAGVSQSPSNKVTEKGKDVELRCDPISGHTALYWYRQSLGQGLEFLIYFQGNSAPDKSGLPSDRFSAERTGGSVSTLTIQRTQQEDSAVYLCASSLGGGARETQYFGPGTRLLVL.

This clonotype was detected many times. This rearrangement joins TRBV4-1 to TRBJ2-5; D perhaps matches TRBD2 (7 bases). This CDR3 is built from 17 residues. The V end lost 1 base, the J end lost 5 bases, and 20 bases lay between the germline ends. The germline V gene has CDR1 MGHRA and CDR2 YSYEKL. The CDR3: CASSQGSTGLGGETQYF. The CDR3 coding sequence is TGCGCCAGCAGCCAAGGATCTACAGGGTTGGGGGGGGAGACCCAGTACTTC.

There are many counts of this clonotype. The chain's CDR3 is CAWRVRDSLNTEAFF. The CDR3 DNA reads as TGTGCCTGGAGGGTCCGGGACAGCCTGAACACTGAAGCTTTCTTT. The chain is built from TRBV30 and TRBJ1-1, with 7 bases matching TRBD1. Per the germline V gene, CDR1 is GTSNPN and CDR2 is SVGIG (reference sequence). The V and J ends lost 3 bases and 0 bases, in that order; junction bases with no gene match: 7. The CDR3 contains 15 residues.

This clonotype has at least ten counts. The CDR3 DNA reads TGTGCCAGCAGTTACGTCGGGGCGAACACTGAAGCTTTCTTT. Amino acids: CASSYVGANTEAFF. The chain uses TRBV6-2 or TRBV6-3 and TRBJ1-1; tentative D call: TRBD1 (5 bases). This CDR3 spans 14 amino acids. V gave up 2 bases and J gave up 1 base, with 8 bases separating them. CDR1 and CDR2 from the germline V gene are MNHEY and SVGEGT.

The sample holds many counts of this clonotype. This chain connects TRBV5-1 to TRBJ1-1, with D uncertain. The V gene lost 0 bases and the J gene lost 1 base, with 10 bases spanning the gap. This CDR3 comprises 15 residues. Germline lookup yields CDR1 SGHRS and CDR2 YFSETQ. The CDR3 spells CASSLVVSKNTEAFF. The CDR3 coding sequence is TGCGCCAGCAGCTTGGTTGTGTCCAAGAACACTGAAGCTTTCTTT.

The chain links TRBV30 to TRBJ2-2; 11 bases align to TRBD1. This CDR3 has 13 residues. Germline CDR1 is GTSNPN and CDR2 is SVGIG (reference sequence). After removal of 5 bases from V and 6 bases from J, the junction contained 2 bases not matched to a gene. CDR3 DNA: TGTGCCTGGGGGGGACAGGGGGCCGGGGAGCTGTTTTTT. This gives the protein CAWGGQGAGELFF.

J is TRBJ1-4 and V is TRBV20-1, with D unclear. The CDR3 is made up of 14 amino acids. The V gene's germline CDR1 is DFQATT and CDR2 SNEGSKA (reference sequence). V lost 6 bases and J 5 bases, leaving 16 bases between the germline ends. Here the CDR3 reads CSASRGKANEKLFF. CDR3 nucleotides: TGCAGTGCCTCTCGCGGGAAAGCAAATGAAAAACTGTTTTTT.

The J gene is TRBJ2-7, the V gene TRBV10-3; 10 positions match TRBD1. This CDR3 is 14 amino acids long. Germline V gene sequence: CDR1 ENHRY, CDR2 SYGVKD. With 3 bases clipped from V and 5 bases from J, the junction kept 4 bases outside the gene matches. The CDR3: CAISDRQGANEQYF. Here the CDR3 DNA reads TGTGCCATCAGTGACCGACAGGGGGCGAACGAGCAGTACTTC.

In its sample, this clonotype was seen a few times. The chain has TRBV5-6 and TRBJ2-3; 14 bases agree with TRBD2. CDR1 is SGHDT, CDR2 YYEEEE, per germline. V gave up 4 bases and J gave up 1 base; unmatched junction bases: 17. The CDR3 loop spans 21 amino acids. CDR3 amino acids: CASSRRWVTSGGAHGTDTQYF. DNA for the CDR3: TGTGCCAGCAGCCGGCGGTGGGTGACTAGCGGGGGGGCCCACGGCACAGATACGCAGTATTTT. Complete variable domain (other parts from reference TRBV5-6 and TRBJ2-3): DAGVTQSPTHLIKTRGQQVTLRCSPKSGHDTVSWYQQALGQGPQFIFQYYEEEERQRGNFPDRFSGHQFPNYSSELNVNALLLGDSALYLCASSRRWVTSGGAHGTDTQYFGPGTRLTVL.

This clonotype was recorded many times. The chain carries TRBV12-3 or TRBV12-4 and TRBJ1-1; D unclear. Trimming took 7 bases from V and 2 from J, leaving 11 bases between them. The CDR3 has 13 amino acids. CDR3 DNA: TGTGCCAGCAAAATAACGGGAAACACTGAAGCTTTCTTT. This gives the protein CASKITGNTEAFF.

This clonotype came up many times. The genes are TRBV3-1 and TRBJ2-1; TRBD2 matches at 14 bases. There are 16 residues in the CDR3. Germline V gives CDR1 LGHDT, CDR2 YNNKEL (reference sequence). Unmatched junction bases numbered 9, after V lost 5 bases and J lost 9 bases. CDR3 protein: CASSSPTSGGAGEQFF. CDR3 nucleotides: TGTGCCAGCAGCTCCCCGACTAGCGGGGGGGCGGGTGAGCAGTTCTTC.

This clonotype was recorded many times. The chain couples TRBV7-9 to TRBJ2-7, with 8 nucleotides matching TRBD2. Losses at the gene ends were 5 bases for V and 0 bases for J; bases not matched to a gene: 12. From germline, CDR1 is SEHNR and CDR2 FQNEAQ (reference sequence). This CDR3 is built from 17 residues. The CDR3 region has the DNA TGTGCCAGCAGCCCCAGCGCGGGGGGCGCCGACTCCTACGAGCAGTACTTC. Translated: CASSPSAGGADSYEQYF.

This chain joins TRBV7-2 and TRBJ2-7; 10 bases map to TRBD2. The germline V gene encodes CDR1 SGHTA and CDR2 FQGNSA. This CDR3 has 15 residues. Trimming removed 2 bases from V and 4 bases from J; junction bases left unmatched: 5. CDR3 residues: CASSLQTSGFYEQYF. CDR3 DNA sequence: TGTGCCAGCAGCTTACAGACTAGCGGGTTTTACGAGCAGTACTTC.

This clonotype has just a few counts. The chain recombines TRBV3-1 with TRBJ1-4, with TRBD1 identical over 11 bases. J gave up 2 bases and V 4 bases, and 6 bases lay outside the gene matches. The CDR3 runs 17 residues. CDR1 LGHDT and CDR2 YNNKEL come from the germline V gene (reference sequence). The CDR3 region has the DNA TGTGCCAGCAGCCTCGGGACAGGGGGACAGACTAATGAAAAACTGTTTTTT. Protein sequence: CASSLGTGGQTNEKLFF.

V gene TRBV6-2 or TRBV6-3 combines with J gene TRBJ2-7, with 10 bases lining up with TRBD1. The germline V gene encodes CDR1 MNHEY and CDR2 SVGEGT. V was pared by 5 bases and J by 6 bases, with 7 bases of the junction left unmatched. The CDR3 runs to 14 residues. In nucleotides, the CDR3 is TGTGCCAGCAGTAAAGACAGGGGGCAAGGCGAGCAGTACTTC. Encoded protein: CASSKDRGQGEQYF.

This clonotype was observed at least ten times. The rearrangement links TRBV20-1 to TRBJ1-2; D remains ambiguous. Germline CDR1 is DFQATT and CDR2 is SNEGSKA (reference sequence). The CDR3 has 14 amino acids. The V gene lost 0 bases and the J gene lost 4 bases, with 12 bases spanning the gap. The CDR3 sequence is CSARDDTNSYGYTF. In nucleotides, the CDR3 is TGCAGTGCTAGAGATGACACCAACTCCTATGGCTACACCTTC.

This clonotype was seen repeatedly, ten times or more. Here the CDR3 reads CASTPSGGNYGYTF. The CDR3, as DNA: TGTGCCAGCACCCCCTCGGGGGGTAACTATGGCTACACCTTC. V is TRBV7-2 and J is TRBJ1-2; maybe TRBD1 (5 bases). Germline CDR1 and CDR2: SGHTA and FQGNSA. There are 14 residues in the CDR3. The V end lost 7 bases, the J end lost 1 base, and 13 bases lay between the germline ends.

The chain employs TRBV6-1 and TRBJ2-7, with D uncertain. Germline V gives CDR1 MNHNS, CDR2 SASEGT. CDR3 length: 13 residues. V lost 7 bases and J lost 3, with 13 bases in between. CDR3 sequence: CASTPQGLYEQYF. The CDR3, as DNA: TGTGCCAGCACCCCCCAAGGTCTCTACGAGCAGTACTTC.

In this sample, this clonotype turned up a few times. The chain employs TRBV19 and TRBJ2-2; TRBD1 aligns across 9 bases. The CDR3 covers 18 residues. Germline CDR1 and CDR2: LNHDA and SQIVND (reference sequence). With 2 bases clipped from V and 4 bases from J, the junction kept 11 bases outside the gene matches. The CDR3 here is CASSIRDRGGLFTGELFF. The CDR3 DNA reads TGTGCCAGTAGTATAAGAGACAGGGGGGGGCTGTTCACCGGGGAGCTGTTTTTT.

This clonotype has a count of ten or more. The V gene is TRBV7-9, the J gene TRBJ2-7; 9 bases fit TRBD1. The CDR3 length is 14 residues. V shed 5 bases, J shed 6 bases, and the junction held 8 bases outside the gene matches. Germline values: CDR1 SEHNR, CDR2 FQNEAQ (reference sequence). The CDR3 spells CASSGPGQGGEQYF. CDR3 sequence (DNA): TGTGCCAGCAGCGGACCGGGACAGGGCGGCGAGCAGTACTTC.

In the case of this clonotype: A read error may account for a junction end that differs from germline. V usage is TRBV2 and J usage is TRBJ2-7, with D possibly being TRBD1 or TRBD2 (5 bases each). The V gene's germline CDR1 is SNHLY and CDR2 FYNNEI. The CDR3 sequence is 14 residues long. The CDR3 reads CASSHLGVSYEKYF. In DNA form, the CDR3 reads TGCGCCAGCAGCCACCTGGGGGTTTCGTACGAGAAGTACTTC. Looking up the rest from reference TRBV2 and TRBJ2-7 gives the full variable domain: EPEVTQTPSHQVTQMGQEVILRCVPISNHLYFYWYRQILGQKVEFLVSFYNNEISEKSEIFDDQFSVERPDGSNFTLKIRSTKLEDSAMYFCASSHLGVSYEKYFGPGTRLTVT.

This clonotype was detected only a few times. The chain uses TRBV6-9 and TRBJ1-2, with D uncertain. V lost 3 bases, J lost 5 bases, and 13 bases lay in between. The CDR3 totals 14 residues. Germline V gene data show CDR1 as MNHGY and CDR2 as SVAAGI. The CDR3 bases are TGTGCCAGCAGTTACTCGAACACCTTATATGGCTACACCTTC. Its protein is CASSYSNTLYGYTF.

The V and J genes are TRBV27 and TRBJ1-4, with TRBD1 as a possible D gene (5 bases). The CDR3 is made up of 14 amino acids. Germline CDR1 is MNHEY and CDR2 is SMNVEV (reference sequence). Trimming took 8 bases from V and 7 from J, leaving 17 bases between them. Here the CDR3 reads CASAEGPRFEKLFF. As DNA, the CDR3 is TGTGCCAGCGCGGAGGGGCCCCGCTTTGAAAAACTGTTTTTT.

V gene TRBV19 combines with J gene TRBJ1-4, with 10 bases identical to TRBD1. The CDR3 is made up of 15 amino acids. Germline CDR1 reads LNHDA; CDR2 reads SQIVND (reference sequence). Trimming cost V 5 bases and J 4 bases; bases outside gene matches: 4. The CDR3: CASSFGQGVNEKLFF. CDR3 sequence (DNA): TGTGCCAGTAGTTTCGGACAGGGGGTTAATGAAAAACTGTTTTTT.

This clonotype was counted between two and nine times. V gene TRBV12-3 or TRBV12-4 combines with J gene TRBJ2-1; D not resolved. The CDR3 length is 13 residues. Trimming stripped 6 bases from V and 6 bases from J, with 12 bases between. CDR3 DNA: TGTGCCAGCAGCACTGCAGAGTTCAATGAGCAGTTCTTC. Amino acids: CASSTAEFNEQFF.

As regards this clonotype: Since a much larger clone is just one base distant, this may be a read error. The V call is TRBV6-1, the J call TRBJ2-3; tentatively, D is TRBD2 (5 bases). The CDR3 is 17 residues long. The germline V gene has CDR1 MNHNS and CDR2 SASEGT. CDR3: CACSEYGYLANTDTQYF. For the CDR3, the DNA is TGTGCCTGCAGTGAATACGGCTATTTAGCGAACACAGATACGCAGTATTTT.

The sample holds many counts of this clonotype. The chain recombines TRBV29-1 with TRBJ2-3, with 7 bases that match TRBD2. The trim removed 0 bases at V and 4 bases at J, leaving 10 bases unmatched. Germline V gives CDR1 SQVTM, CDR2 ANQGSEA. The CDR3 contains 16 residues. The CDR3 DNA sequence: TGCAGCGTTGAAGATTCGACTAGCCTGGCCCCAGATACGCAGTATTTT. Protein: CSVEDSTSLAPDTQYF.